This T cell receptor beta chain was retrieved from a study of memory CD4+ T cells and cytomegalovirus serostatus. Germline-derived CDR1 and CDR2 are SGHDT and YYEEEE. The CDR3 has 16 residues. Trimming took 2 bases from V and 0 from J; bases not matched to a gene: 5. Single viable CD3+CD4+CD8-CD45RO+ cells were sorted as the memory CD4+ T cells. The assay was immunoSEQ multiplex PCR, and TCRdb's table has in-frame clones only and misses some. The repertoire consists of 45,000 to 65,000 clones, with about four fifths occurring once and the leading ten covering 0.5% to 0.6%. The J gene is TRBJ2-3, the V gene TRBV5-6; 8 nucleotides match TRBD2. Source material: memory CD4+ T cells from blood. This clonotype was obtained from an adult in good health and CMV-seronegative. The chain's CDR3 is CASSLAKRGSTDTQYF. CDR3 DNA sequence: TGTGCCAGCAGCTTAGCGAAGCGGGGGAGCACAGATACGCAGTATTTT. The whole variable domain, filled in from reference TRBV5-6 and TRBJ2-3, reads DAGVTQSPTHLIKTRGQQVTLRCSPKSGHDTVSWYQQALGQGPQFIFQYYEEEERQRGNFPDRFSGHQFPNYSSELNVNALLLGDSALYLCASSLAKRGSTDTQYFGPGTRLTVL.